The rows below give T cell receptor beta chains drawn from one sample of a study of spatial heterogeneity in lung cancer. TCRdb used MiXCR to reprocess the 5' RACE reads, holding one entry per CDR3 protein. Among more than 60,000 distinct CDR3 sequences listed, approximately 8% were seen once. The starting material was PBMCs, obtained at surgery. Every receptor here comes from a male donor with early-stage non-small cell lung cancer. Each CDR3 is given with its conserved first and last residue. A D gene is named only where the DNA matches it firmly. The size entry is marked missing in some rows and otherwise reads once, few, many or a size class.

NA,NA,TRBJ2-5,TRBV7-2,CASSLGGSQETQYF,TGTGCCAGCAGCTTAGGGGGCAGCCAAGAGACCCAGTACTTC
NA,TRBD1,TRBJ1-1,TRBV12-3/TRBV12-4,CASSLGGGAYTEAFF,TGTGCCAGCAGTTTGGGAGGGGGCGCATACACTGAAGCTTTCTTT
few,NA,TRBJ2-3,TRBV6-5,CASSYKGRYTDTQYF,TGTGCCAGCAGTTACAAAGGGCGCTACACAGATACGCAGTATTTT
few,NA,TRBJ1-1,TRBV3-1,CASSQDSGAFF,TGTGCCAGCAGCCAAGATTCCGGGGCTTTCTTT
many,NA,TRBJ2-7,TRBV20-1,CSARPLGGRGEQYF,TGCAGTGCTAGGCCCCTGGGCGGGCGGGGAGAGCAGTACTTC
many,NA,TRBJ2-5,TRBV10-3,CAISDQLATQETQYF,TGTGCCATCAGTGACCAACTAGCTACGCAAGAGACCCAGTACTTC
NA,NA,TRBJ2-7,TRBV27,CASRPRGDLYEQYF,TGTGCCAGCAGGCCCAGGGGGGACCTCTACGAGCAGTACTTC
NA,NA,TRBJ2-3,TRBV2,CASSELESAPGDTQYF,TGTGCCAGCAGTGAACTCGAGTCAGCCCCGGGGGATACGCAGTATTTT
few,TRBD1,TRBJ2-3,TRBV6-1,CASTYRQGRADTQYF,TGTGCCAGCACTTACCGACAGGGTAGGGCAGATACGCAGTATTTT
NA,NA,TRBJ1-3,TRBV7-2,CASSLVGSSGNTIYF,TGTGCCAGCAGCTTAGTTGGCAGCTCTGGAAACACCATATATTTT
few,NA,TRBJ1-1,TRBV5-1,CASSSTLSVQNTEAFF,TGCGCCAGCAGCTCAACCCTCTCGGTCCAGAACACTGAAGCTTTCTTT
many,NA,TRBJ1-2,TRBV7-6,CASSPRSDSLYGYTF,TGTGCCAGCAGCCCGAGAAGTGACAGCCTCTATGGCTACACCTTC
NA,NA,TRBJ2-5,TRBV4-1,CASSQDYGSPETQYF,TGCGCCAGCAGCCAAGATTACGGGAGCCCAGAGACCCAGTACTTC
few,TRBD2,TRBJ2-3,TRBV9,CASSGITSGILHTQYF,TGTGCCAGCAGCGGGATTACTAGCGGGATTCTACATACGCAGTATTTT
few,TRBD1,TRBJ2-5,TRBV25-1,CASSTPTGGVETQYF,TGTGCCAGCAGTACCCCGACAGGGGGCGTCGAGACCCAGTACTTC
NA,NA,TRBJ2-3,TRBV30,CAWNGPSYTDTQYF,TGTGCCTGGAATGGGCCGTCATACACAGATACGCAGTATTTT
NA,TRBD2,TRBJ2-3,TRBV6-6,CASIRASGTTQYF,TGTGCCAGCATCCGGGCTAGCGGGACAACGCAGTATTTT
many,NA,TRBJ2-3,TRBV5-1,CASSRLADRGTDTQYF,TGCGCCAGCAGCAGACTAGCTGACAGGGGCACAGATACGCAGTATTTT
NA,NA,TRBJ1-4,TRBV6-1,CASSDGGSNEKLFF,TGTGCCAGCAGTGACGGCGGATCTAATGAAAAACTGTTTTTT
many,NA,TRBJ1-5,TRBV12-3/TRBV12-4,CASSLGEPQHF,TGTGCCAGCAGTTTAGGTGAGCCCCAGCATTTT
NA,NA,TRBJ2-7,TRBV6-6,CASSYFQGTILFEQYF,TGTGCCAGCAGTTACTTTCAGGGTACAATTCTCTTCGAGCAGTACTTC
NA,NA,TRBJ2-1,TRBV2,CASSERYYHNEQFF,TGTGCCAGCAGTGAACGCTACTATCACAATGAGCAGTTCTTC
few,NA,TRBJ1-1,TRBV19,CASTPPGESRSAFF,TGTGCCAGTACCCCTCCGGGAGAGAGTAGATCGGCTTTCTTT
many,NA,TRBJ2-5,TRBV29-1,CSVGGRSSQETQYF,TGCAGCGTTGGAGGGAGAAGTAGCCAAGAGACCCAGTACTTC
few,NA,TRBJ2-3,TRBV20-1,CSANGQEGADTQYF,TGCAGTGCCAACGGACAGGAGGGCGCAGATACGCAGTATTTT
many,NA,TRBJ1-2,TRBV4-2,CASSQVGRDYSYGYTF,TGTGCCAGCAGCCAAGTAGGCAGAGATTACTCCTATGGCTACACCTTC
many,NA,TRBJ2-5,TRBV15,CATSRDIGNLQETQYF,TGTGCCACCAGCAGAGACATCGGCAACCTCCAAGAGACCCAGTACTTC